This section outlines one T cell receptor (beta chain) sequence together with its context. The antigen is unknown. These data originate in a study of T cells in Graves' hyperthyroidism and ophthalmopathy. Overall study: Blood from the periphery was taken at initial diagnosis, before any treatment. Broader study findings: The model identified upcoming ophthalmopathy a median about six months ahead of onset. A model of 13 V-J pairs discriminated ophthalmopathy from stable hyperthyroidism.

The study included ophthalmopathy patients with Clinical Activity Score at least 3, NOSPECS grade at least 4 and duration under 3 months. RNA transcripts provided the source from which TCR beta CDR3 regions were amplified. The HTBI primer set served for first-round RT-PCR of the TCR CDR3. TCRdb processed the multiplex PCR reads anew with MiXCR; each CDR3 protein has one entry. Of roughly 640,000 distinct CDR3 sequences in the sample, approximately 15% are singletons; the top ten hold roughly 3.5%. The sample was blood. This sequence was found in a woman aged 40 to 50 with Graves' ophthalmopathy.

The CDR3 protein is CASSPLGRANYGYTF. In DNA, the CDR3 is TGTGCCAGCTCACCACTGGGCAGAGCAAACTATGGCTACACCTTC. The chain joins TRBV18 to TRBJ1-2; the D is unclear. The CDR3 consists of 15 residues. V lost 1 base and J lost 2, with 11 bases in between. The germline CDR1 and CDR2 sequences are KGHSH and LQKENI.